This TCR beta chain was found in a study of T cells in Graves' hyperthyroidism and ophthalmopathy (dated by TCRdb to between 2017 and 2020). As for the study more broadly: Peripheral blood was sampled at the time of initial diagnosis, prior to any treatment. TCR V-J signatures able to tell the groups apart were searched for in a discovery cohort of 95 to 100 patients, of whom 43 had Graves' ophthalmopathy and 55 to 65 had stable Graves' hyperthyroidism. Prospective prediction of ophthalmopathy was tested in an independent validation cohort of approximately 19 hyperthyroidism patients and 15 to 17 patients who later progressed to ophthalmopathy. The approximately 100 discovery patients were randomly divided into training and test sets at a 7:3 ratio. In about six Graves' hyperthyroidism patients, the study also compared T-cell repertoires from thyroid tissue with T-cell repertoires from blood. After sampling, hyperthyroidism patients received methimazole starting at 30 mg daily, and ophthalmopathy patients received high-dose intravenous methylprednisolone. TCR Vbeta CDR3 sequencing of 120 to 150 peripheral blood samples (more than 40 ophthalmopathy, 75 hyperthyroidism and roughly 17 progressor patients) is reported in the paper.

Results the study describes overall, beyond this receptor: No statistical method was used to set the sample size in advance, and investigators knew the group allocation. In cross-validation, a model built on a 13 V-J signature told ophthalmopathy apart from stable hyperthyroidism with less than 90% sensitivity and roughly 83% specificity, and in testing the same model reached 80%/75%. Most expanded thyroid clonotypes (frequency above 0.001) were also found in blood, which suggests that blood repertoires may mirror thyroid immune responses. In validation, the model predicted progression to ophthalmopathy with 65% to 71% sensitivity and over 72% specificity, a median of 6.5 months before onset.

Hyperthyroidism patients were aged 18 to 65 years and newly diagnosed, with disease duration of less than 2 months. Any patient with an uncontrolled infection, another autoimmune disease, pregnancy or lactation was excluded. Clinical symptoms, serum thyroxine and TRAb, thyroid ultrasound, and orbital computed tomography formed the basis for the diagnoses. Blood from progressor patients was drawn when they were first diagnosed with hyperthyroidism, before any ophthalmopathy symptoms appeared. Ficoll-Paque density gradient centrifugation was used to isolate PBMCs from approximately 11 ml of fresh peripheral blood. Patients classed as progressors first received a Graves' hyperthyroidism diagnosis and then went on to develop ophthalmopathy during follow-up. Trizol reagent was used to extract total RNA, and RNA quality was then checked on an Agilent 2100 Bioanalyzer. Ten or more counts support this clonotype. This receptor's antigen is unknown. The sample holds no much larger clone one base away, and base qualities are not on file.

Amplification of TCR beta CDR3 regions was carried out from RNA transcripts. The first round of RT-PCR for the TCR CDR3 was performed with the HTBI primer set and the Qiagen OneStep RT-PCR kit. Libraries were constructed in a second round of multiplex PCR, after which size selection and purification were carried out. The libraries were sequenced on an Illumina HiSeq2000 using paired-end 100 bp reads. Turning to the authors' computational methods: SOAPnuke was used to process the raw data, removing reads that contained adapters or uncalled bases, had a mean Phred below 15, or lacked an exact match to the constant primer or identifier. High-quality paired reads were merged using COPE v1.2.5, and each unique nucleotide sequence was defined as a clonotype. Clonotypes were aligned to IMGT TRBV, TRBD and TRBJ reference segments using MiTCR v1.1. The analysis included only V-J combinations with a frequency above 0.0001, which together covered about 99% of the repertoires. The TCS score was defined as F50 (clonal expansion) divided by E x V (chaos), with BLOSUM62-based TCRdist calculated between CDR3 peptides within each V-J. Welch's t-statistics and random forest reduced roughly 540 V-J features to 13, which were used in a naive Bayes classifier (R e1071). TCRdb reprocessing: public reads trimmed at Q25 with fastp, clones called with MiXCR, in-frame beta chains kept. Duplicate CDR3 protein sequences are folded into a single record with the most common DNA and genes. TCRdb's processing, not the authors', yielded these V and J calls. This sample gives hundreds of thousands of distinct CDR3 sequences in total; about 15% of them show up just once. Around 5.4% of the sample rests with the top ten.

Measured from the cysteine to the phenylalanine, the CDR3 is 16 residues long. This entry keeps only the CDR3 DNA: 48 bases, framed from base 1. V and J lose 5 bases and 2 bases, and a span of 18 bases separates them. From a lookup of the germline V gene, CDR1 and CDR2 are SGHAT and FQNNGV. In this chain, TRBV11-2 is recombined with TRBJ1-2; tentative D gene TRBD1, with 6 bases matching. The sample was blood. The sequence came from a woman aged 25 to 39 with Graves' hyperthyroidism that later progressed to Graves' ophthalmopathy. The sequence in DNA is TGTGCCAGCAGCCCCTCCGGTGCGGGGGGCAACTATGGCTACACCTTC. Its protein product is CASSPSGAGGNYGYTF.